The 16 T cell receptor beta chains presented below share a single source sample, sequenced in a study of siplizumab effects on memory and regulatory T cells. Produced via immunoSEQ multiplex PCR; TCRdb's table is partial and in-frame only. The sample carries tens of thousands of clones, 87% recorded once. Sequences were obtained from Tregs sorted from blood. The receptors here all came from a human donor in good health.

This clone was observed a single time. The V gene is TRBV19, the J gene TRBJ1-5; no definite D call. Trimming pared 5 bases from V and 2 bases from J, leaving 22 bases between. Germline V gene data show CDR1 as LNHDA and CDR2 as SQIVND (reference sequence). The CDR3 covers 18 residues. The CDR3 nucleotides read TGTGCCAGTAGTCAAGGTTTAGCTCTAGGAGGGCGCAATCAGCCCCAGCATTTT. Protein: CASSQGLALGGRNQPQHF.

The rearrangement joins TRBV29-1 to TRBJ1-1, with D possibly being TRBD1 (5 bases). The CDR3 is 15 amino acids. Deletions cut 3 bases from V and 0 bases from J, with 14 bases between. The germline CDR1 and CDR2 sequences are SQVTM and ANQGSEA. The CDR3 bases are TGCAGCGTTGAGGTCCGGGGGAGACTGAACACTGAAGCTTTCTTT. Translation: CSVEVRGRLNTEAFF.

On this clone itself: One junction end disagrees with the germline gene, perhaps due to a read error. This sequence joins TRBV7-9 and TRBJ2-3; D is unclear. The CDR3 has 14 residues. CDR1 is SEHNR and CDR2 is FQNEAQ in the germline V gene (reference sequence). The DNA for the CDR3 is TGTGTCAGCAGCCTAGGAGTGGGCACAGATACGCAGTATTTT. The encoded protein is CVSSLGVGTDTQYF.

The J gene is TRBJ2-1, the V gene TRBV29-1, with 10 bases that match TRBD1. The germline V gene encodes CDR1 SQVTM and CDR2 ANQGSEA. The CDR3 is 13 amino acids. V gave up 6 bases and J gave up 3 bases; unmatched junction bases: 2. The DNA of the CDR3 is TGCAGCGTGGGACAGGGGCTCTACAATGAGCAGTTCTTC. Protein product: CSVGQGLYNEQFF.

This chain joins TRBV5-6 and TRBJ2-2; perhaps TRBD2 as D (5 bases). The germline V gene has CDR1 SGHDT and CDR2 YYEEEE. This CDR3 has 13 residues. The ends were cut back, 7 bases at V and 2 bases at J, with 9 bases in the middle. The CDR3 region has the DNA TGTGCCAGCCGCCGGGATAACACCGGGGAGCTGTTTTTT. It specifies CASRRDNTGELFF.

The chain joins TRBV19 to TRBJ1-1; D not certain. This CDR3 is 14 amino acids long. Trimming took 3 bases from V and 1 from J, leaving 9 bases between them. Germline CDR1 LNHDA, CDR2 SQIVND (reference sequence). Written as DNA, the CDR3 is TGTGCCAGTAGTATCAGAGGGTGGAACACTGAAGCTTTCTTT. Amino acids: CASSIRGWNTEAFF. Full variable domain (outside the CDR3, taken from reference TRBV19 and TRBJ1-1): DGGITQSPKYLFRKEGQNVTLSCEQNLNHDAMYWYRQDPGQGLRLIYYSQIVNDFQKGDIAEGYSVSREKKESFPLTVTSAQKNPTAFYLCASSIRGWNTEAFFGQGTRLTVV.

This chain's CDR3 is CASSSFVGGINEQFF. The CDR3 bases are TGTGCCAGCAGCTCCTTTGTCGGGGGCATAAATGAGCAGTTCTTC. V usage is TRBV5-4 and J usage is TRBJ2-1; the D call may be TRBD1 or TRBD2 (6 bases each). From germline, CDR1 is SGHNT and CDR2 YYREEE (reference sequence). The length of the CDR3 is 15 residues. Trimming took 3 bases from V and 7 from J, leaving 17 bases between them. The complete variable domain, with remaining parts taken from reference TRBV5-4 and TRBJ2-1, reads ETGVTQSPTHLIKTRGQQVTLRCSSQSGHNTVSWYQQALGQGPQFIFQYYREEENGRGNFPPRFSGLQFPNYSSELNVNALELDDSALYLCASSSFVGGINEQFFGPGTRLTVL.

The rearrangement links TRBV28 to TRBJ2-2, with D possibly matching TRBD1 (6 bases). V gave up 8 bases and J gave up 7 bases, with 23 bases separating them. In germline, CDR1 is MDHEN, CDR2 SYDVKM. The CDR3 contains 16 residues. CDR3 sequence: CASGTRPGQGNGELFF. The CDR3 nucleotides read TGTGCCAGCGGCACCCGCCCAGGTCAGGGGAACGGGGAGCTGTTTTTT.

In DNA, the CDR3 is TGTGCCAGCAGTTACTCGTCCACCGGGGAGCTGTTTTTT. This sequence encodes CASSYSSTGELFF. The rearrangement uses TRBV6-6 and TRBJ2-2, with D hard to call. The CDR3 has 13 residues. V lost 0 bases to trimming and J lost 4 bases, with 3 bases between them. The V gene's germline CDR1 is MNHNY and CDR2 SVGAGI (reference sequence).

CDR3 sequence reads: CAWSVQPMEKLFF. CDR3 nucleotides: TGTGCCTGGAGTGTACAGCCTATGGAAAAACTGTTTTTT. The chain has TRBV30 and TRBJ1-4; D unresolved. This CDR3 contains 13 residues. Germline V gene data show CDR1 as GTSNPN and CDR2 as SVGIG (reference sequence). Between the trimmed V and J ends, which lost 0 bases and 8 bases, there was a span of 10 bases.

At least ten counts were recorded for this clone. The CDR3 sequence is CASSVGGTGRNEQYF. CDR3 sequence (DNA): TGTGCCAGCAGCGTAGGGGGCACGGGGCGGAACGAGCAGTACTTC. V and J are TRBV9 and TRBJ2-7; D tentatively reads TRBD1 or TRBD2 (5 bases each). The germline V and J ends were trimmed by 0 bases and 5 bases, with 15 bases remaining between them. The CDR3 is made up of 15 amino acids. CDR1 SGDLS and CDR2 YYNGEE come from the germline V gene.

This clone appeared a few times. This sequence joins TRBV2 and TRBJ1-1, with a weak D call TRBD1 (5 bases). The CDR3 is 10 amino acids. Trimming cost V 8 bases and J 8 bases, with 9 bases left between them. The V gene's germline CDR1 is SNHLY and CDR2 FYNNEI. The CDR3 DNA follows: TGTGCCAGCGGGCGGGGGGAAGCTTTCTTT. It encodes CASGRGEAFF.

The chain couples TRBV7-9 to TRBJ1-4; D is possibly TRBD1 (6 bases). The length of the CDR3 is 16 residues. CDR1 SEHNR and CDR2 FQNEAQ come from the germline V gene (reference sequence). Trimming took 5 bases from V and 4 from J, leaving 17 bases between them. DNA for the CDR3: TGTGCCAGCAGCGCGGCCACTCAGGGGTTTAATGAAAAACTGTTTTTT. Translating it yields CASSAATQGFNEKLFF.

Only one count was recorded for this clone. CDR3 loop: CASSPGGEGYYGYTF. For the CDR3, the DNA is TGTGCCAGCAGCCCCGGGGGGGAGGGGTATTATGGCTACACCTTC. J is TRBJ1-2 and V is TRBV7-9, with D tentatively TRBD1 (5 bases). Germline CDR1 reads SEHNR; CDR2 reads FQNEAQ (reference sequence). The V end was cut by 5 bases, the J end by 5 bases, with 18 bases between. This CDR3 has 15 amino acids.

The genes are TRBV5-6 and TRBJ1-6; 7 bases are shared with TRBD1. Germline values: CDR1 SGHDT, CDR2 YYEEEE. The CDR3 sequence is 15 residues long. V was pared by 4 bases and J by 8 bases, with 9 bases of the junction left unmatched. The CDR3 DNA reads as TGTGCCAGCAGCGACCCGACAGGGAGGCATTCACCCCTCCACTTT. Its protein product is CASSDPTGRHSPLHF.

The J gene is TRBJ2-1, the V gene TRBV28, with no clear D. The germline CDR1 and CDR2 sequences are MDHEN and SYDVKM. Between the trimmed V and J ends, which lost 11 bases and 10 bases, there was a span of 9 bases. The length of the CDR3 is 9 residues. This CDR3 is CAGKGEQFF. For the CDR3, the DNA is TGTGCCGGGAAGGGCGAGCAGTTCTTC.